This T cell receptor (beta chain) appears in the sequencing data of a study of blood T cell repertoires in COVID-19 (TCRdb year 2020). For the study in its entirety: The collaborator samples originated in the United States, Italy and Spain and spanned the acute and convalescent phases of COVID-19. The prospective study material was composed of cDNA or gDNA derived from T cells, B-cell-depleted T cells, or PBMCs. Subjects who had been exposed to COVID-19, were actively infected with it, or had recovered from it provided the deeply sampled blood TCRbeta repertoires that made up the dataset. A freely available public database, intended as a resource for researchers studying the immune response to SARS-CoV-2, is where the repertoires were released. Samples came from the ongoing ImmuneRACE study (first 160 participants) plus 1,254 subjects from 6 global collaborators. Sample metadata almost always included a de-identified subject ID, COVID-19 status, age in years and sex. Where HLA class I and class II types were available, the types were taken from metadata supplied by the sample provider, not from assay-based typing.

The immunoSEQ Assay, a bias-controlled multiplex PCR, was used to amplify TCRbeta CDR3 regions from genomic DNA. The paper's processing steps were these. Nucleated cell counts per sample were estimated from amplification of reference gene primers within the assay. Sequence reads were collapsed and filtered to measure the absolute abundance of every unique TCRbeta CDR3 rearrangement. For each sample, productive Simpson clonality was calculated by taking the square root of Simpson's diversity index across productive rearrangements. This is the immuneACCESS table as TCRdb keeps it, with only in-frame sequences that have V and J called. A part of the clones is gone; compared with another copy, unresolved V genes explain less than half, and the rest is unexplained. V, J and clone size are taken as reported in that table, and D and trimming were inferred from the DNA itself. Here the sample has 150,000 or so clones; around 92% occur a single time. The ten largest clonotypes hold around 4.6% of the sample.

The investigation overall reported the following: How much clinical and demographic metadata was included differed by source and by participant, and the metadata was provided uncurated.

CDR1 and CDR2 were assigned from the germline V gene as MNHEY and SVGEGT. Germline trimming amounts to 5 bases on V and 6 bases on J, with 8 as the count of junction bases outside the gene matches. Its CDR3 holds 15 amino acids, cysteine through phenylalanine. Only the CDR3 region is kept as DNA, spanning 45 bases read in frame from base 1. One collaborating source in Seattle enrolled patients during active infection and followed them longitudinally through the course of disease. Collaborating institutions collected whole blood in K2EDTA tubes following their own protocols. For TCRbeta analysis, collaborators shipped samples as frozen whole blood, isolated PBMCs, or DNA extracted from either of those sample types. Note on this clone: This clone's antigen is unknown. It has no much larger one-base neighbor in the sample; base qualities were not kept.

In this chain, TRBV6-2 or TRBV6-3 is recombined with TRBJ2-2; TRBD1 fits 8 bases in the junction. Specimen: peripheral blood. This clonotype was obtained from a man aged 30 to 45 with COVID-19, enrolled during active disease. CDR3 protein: CASSPGQGSAGELFF. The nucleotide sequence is TGTGCCAGCAGTCCCGGACAGGGTTCAGCCGGGGAGCTGTTTTTT.